This T cell receptor (beta chain) stems from a study of CD8+CD57+ T cells in acquired aplastic anemia. Study summary: Sorted CD4+ and CD8+ cells yielded DNA averaging about 2.9 ug.

Genomic DNA, serving as template, underwent TCR beta VDJ and CDR3 profiling. MiXCR, run by TCRdb on the reads, gives a single entry per CDR3 protein. Counted here are about 190,000 distinct CDR3 sequences, roughly half occurring once; the ten biggest clones make up approximately 15%. Study observations and caveats: Patients and controls had in common fewer than 30 CD8+ CDR3 sequences.

This clonotype was found many times. The antigen is unknown. The CDR3 is 14 residues long. V lost 5 bases, J lost 5 bases, and 15 bases lay in between. In germline, CDR1 is SGHVS, CDR2 FNYEAQ. The sequence was collected from a human donor in good health, serving as a control. The sequenced sample was sorted CD4+, CD8+, or CD8+CD57+ T cells (not recorded which) from PBMCs. J is TRBJ1-1 and V is TRBV7-6; the D gene is possibly TRBD1 (6 bases). CDR3 residues: CASSKQGGGTEAFF. As DNA, the CDR3 is TGTGCCAGCAGCAAACAGGGAGGAGGGACTGAAGCTTTCTTT.